This is a list of T cell receptor beta chains from one sample in a study of blood T cell repertoires in COVID-19. This table comes from immunoSEQ multiplex PCR, and its TCRdb copy is limited to in-frame clones, with some not included. Of 200,000 to 300,000 clones detected, roughly 82% appear once; the ten largest clones hold 5.5% to 6.5%. The sample taken for sequencing was peripheral blood. The source is an elderly woman with COVID-19, enrolled during active disease. CDR3s leave out the opening cysteine and the closing phenylalanine or tryptophan. The order of the fields is J gene, V gene, CDR3 protein.

>TRBJ1-5|TRBV5-5
ASSLVSGGNQPQH
>TRBJ1-3|TRBV28
ASSPQGIGTIY
>TRBJ2-7|TRBV12-3/TRBV12-4
ASSSTSSYEQY
>TRBJ2-6|TRBV6-1
ASSGPGGQTGANVLT
>TRBJ1-1|TRBV30
AREARGNTEAF
>TRBJ2-7|TRBV10-1
ASSEPIGGAFYEQY
>TRBJ2-4|TRBV12-3/TRBV12-4
ASTAGAGDIQY
>TRBJ2-3|TRBV27
ASRTGLDTDTQY
>TRBJ2-3|TRBV27
ASSFLASGTDTQY
>TRBJ1-2|TRBV19
ASSIELGGYT
>TRBJ1-5|TRBV28
ASTLLRKWRGRGNQPQH
>TRBJ1-1|TRBV6-1
ASSEVIGTGANTEAF
>TRBJ2-3|TRBV5-4
ASSATGESTDTQY
>TRBJ2-7|TRBV27
ASSLSPGYEQY
>TRBJ1-4|TRBV5-4
ASSPGQVAATNEKLF
>TRBJ2-5|TRBV28
ASSPTAGGRTQY
>TRBJ1-5|TRBV18
ASSPLGQGNQPQH
>TRBJ1-1|TRBV18
ASSPVTGEAEAF
>TRBJ1-1|TRBV7-8
ASSLRGTMNTEAF
>TRBJ1-6|TRBV18
ASSPYTGTGDSPLH
>TRBJ2-3|TRBV19
ASSIDTGRTSGRTDTQY
>TRBJ1-4|TRBV18
ASSPGQTLRWGEKLF
>TRBJ1-1|TRBV28
ASSLFGVPKAF
>TRBJ2-2|TRBV5-6
ASSPRSQVGTGELF
>TRBJ1-3|TRBV29-1
SVLGTGGNTIY